Listed below are T cell receptor beta chains from one sample, sequenced in a study of cytomegalovirus exposure and HLA in healthy donors. Generated by immunoSEQ multiplex PCR, the TCRdb table keeps only in-frame clones and is missing some. The table includes 150,000 to 200,000 clones, about 80% detected once. Sequenced: PBMCs. These receptors came from a woman aged 50 to 60 in good health and CMV-seronegative. CDR3s leave out the opening cysteine and the closing phenylalanine or tryptophan. Fields, in order: clone size, V gene, CDR3 protein. Rows may omit the clone size; those that give it use once, few, many or a size class.

.,TRBV11-2,ASSGRMNTEAF
.,TRBV6-1,ASSELDRVGTGELF
few,TRBV29-1,SVDLTDTQY
.,TRBV6-5,ASTSGHSYEQY
.,TRBV13,ASSLRLGRGSGNTIY
.,TRBV5-6,ASSLADGTLTDTQY
.,TRBV19,ASRATGGHNQPQH
.,TRBV7-2,ASSADRNTNTEAF
few,TRBV28,ASMSYGSGYTDTQY
.,TRBV6-5,ASSYWDRGPETQY
.,TRBV27,AIRTGTSSYEQY
.,TRBV28,ASSLRGINGYT
.,TRBV11-3,ASSQGVNTEAF
once,TRBV6-1,ASSESIGRGLYGYT
few,TRBV6-1,ASSDGQGRYEQY
.,TRBV6-5,ASSPTGDTEAF
.,TRBV7-2,ASSSPRNGGPNTEAF
.,TRBV28,ASSPPGTARETQY
once,TRBV6-6,ASRAPPEWNSPLH
.,TRBV5-1,ASSWGLAGAGHNEQF
once,TRBV7-2,ASSLSIGDSNQPQH
.,TRBV28,ASSLPGQGAGKGYT
.,TRBV29-1,SAPFGLASRLSYEQY